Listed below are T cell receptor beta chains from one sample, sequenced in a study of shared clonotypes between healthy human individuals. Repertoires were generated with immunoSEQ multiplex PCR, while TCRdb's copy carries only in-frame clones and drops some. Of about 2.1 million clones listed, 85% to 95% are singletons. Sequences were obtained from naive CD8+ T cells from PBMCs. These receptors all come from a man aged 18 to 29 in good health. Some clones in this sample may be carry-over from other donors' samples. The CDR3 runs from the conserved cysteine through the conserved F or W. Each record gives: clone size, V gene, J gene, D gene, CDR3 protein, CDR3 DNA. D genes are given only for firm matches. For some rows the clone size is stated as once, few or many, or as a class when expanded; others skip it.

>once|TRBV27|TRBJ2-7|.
CASSPTGLPYEQYF
TGTGCCAGCAGCCCCACAGGGCTCCCCTACGAGCAGTACTTC
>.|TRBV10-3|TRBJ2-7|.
CAISELRGRDAGYEQYF
TGTGCCATCAGTGAGTTGAGGGGGCGGGACGCAGGCTACGAGCAGTACTTC
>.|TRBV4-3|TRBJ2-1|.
CASSQARVSYNEQFF
TGCGCCAGCAGCCAAGCTAGGGTCTCCTACAATGAGCAGTTCTTC
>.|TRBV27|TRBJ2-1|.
CASSSGTLEQFF
TGTGCCAGCAGTTCGGGGACTCTAGAGCAGTTCTTC
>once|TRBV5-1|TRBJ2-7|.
CASSLRPNSYEQYF
TGCGCCAGCAGCTTGCGGCCAAACTCCTACGAGCAGTACTTC
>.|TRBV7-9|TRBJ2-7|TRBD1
CASSLGPGQGLYEQYF
TGTGCCAGCAGCTTAGGCCCGGGACAGGGCCTCTACGAGCAGTACTTC
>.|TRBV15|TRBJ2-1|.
CATSRLWGNEQFF
TGTGCCACCAGCAGGTTGTGGGGGAATGAGCAGTTCTTC
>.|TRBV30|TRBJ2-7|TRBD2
CAWTSGRSEQYF
TGTGCCTGGACTAGCGGGAGGAGCGAGCAGTACTTC
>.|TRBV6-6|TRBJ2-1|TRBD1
CASSHKGAPEYNEQFF
TGTGCCAGCAGCCACAAGGGGGCCCCTGAATACAATGAGCAGTTCTTC
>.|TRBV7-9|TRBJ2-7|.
CASSPVGHYEQYF
TGTGCCAGCAGCCCAGTCGGGCACTACGAGCAGTACTTC
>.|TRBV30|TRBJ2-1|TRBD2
CKRGFGHEQFF
TGTAAGCGGGGCTTTGGGCATGAGCAGTTCTTC
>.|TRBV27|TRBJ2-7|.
CASSLWDSFSEQYF
TGTGCCAGCAGTTTATGGGACTCGTTTAGTGAGCAGTACTTC
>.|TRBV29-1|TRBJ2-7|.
CSVANTLYSYEQYF
TGCAGCGTCGCTAACACCCTTTACTCCTACGAGCAGTACTTC
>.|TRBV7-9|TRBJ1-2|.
CASSLPPPWDANYGYTF
TGTGCCAGCAGCTTACCCCCCCCCTGGGACGCTAACTATGGCTACACCTTC
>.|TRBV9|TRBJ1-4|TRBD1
CASSVWGQDNEKLFF
TGTGCCAGCAGCGTATGGGGACAGGATAATGAAAAACTGTTTTTT
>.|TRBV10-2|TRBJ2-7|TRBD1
CAISGTATYEQYF
TGCGCCATCTCCGGGACAGCGACCTACGAGCAGTACTTC
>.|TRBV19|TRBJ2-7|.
CASSMRDQTYEQYF
TGTGCCAGTAGTATGAGAGACCAGACCTACGAGCAGTACTTC
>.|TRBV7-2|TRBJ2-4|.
CASSSGAGREIKNIQYF
TGTGCCAGCAGCTCCGGGGCCGGCAGGGAGATTAAAAACATTCAGTACTTC
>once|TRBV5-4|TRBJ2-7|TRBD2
CASSPRPSGLYEQYF
TGTGCCAGCAGCCCCCGTCCTAGCGGACTGTACGAGCAGTACTTC
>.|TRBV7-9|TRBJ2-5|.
CASSPRLGKEETQYF
TGTGCCAGCAGCCCGAGACTTGGGAAGGAGGAGACCCAGTACTTC
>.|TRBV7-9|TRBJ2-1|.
CASSSGGLYNEQFF
TGTGCCAGCAGCTCTGGGGGACTTTACAATGAGCAGTTCTTC
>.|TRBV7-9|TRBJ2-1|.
CASSTRSKLPNEQFF
TGTGCCAGCAGCACACGGAGCAAGTTACCTAATGAGCAGTTCTTC
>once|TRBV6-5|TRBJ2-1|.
CASSWAGFGYEQFF
TGTGCCAGCAGTTGGGCAGGGTTCGGGTATGAGCAGTTCTTC
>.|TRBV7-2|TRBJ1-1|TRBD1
CASSLAPGGNTEAFF
TGTGCCAGCAGCTTAGCCCCAGGGGGCAACACTGAAGCTTTCTTT
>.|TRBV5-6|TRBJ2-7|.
CASSLSPESYEQYF
TGTGCCAGCAGCTTGTCACCGGAATCCTACGAGCAGTACTTC
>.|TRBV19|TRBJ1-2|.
CASSIASYGYTF
TGTGCCAGTAGTATTGCCAGCTATGGCTACACCTTC
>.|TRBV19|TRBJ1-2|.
CASSIRPNYGYTF
TGTGCCAGTAGTATCAGACCGAACTATGGCTACACCTTC
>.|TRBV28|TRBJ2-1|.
CASRPIGGITRDNEQFF
TGTGCCAGCAGGCCCATAGGGGGGATAACTAGGGACAATGAGCAGTTCTTC
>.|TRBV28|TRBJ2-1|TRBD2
CASSLTSGRAAEQFF
TGTGCCAGCAGTTTGACTAGCGGGAGGGCCGCGGAGCAGTTCTTC
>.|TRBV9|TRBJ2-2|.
CASSGSNPSGGELFF
TGTGCCAGCAGCGGGAGCAACCCCTCGGGCGGGGAGCTGTTTTTT